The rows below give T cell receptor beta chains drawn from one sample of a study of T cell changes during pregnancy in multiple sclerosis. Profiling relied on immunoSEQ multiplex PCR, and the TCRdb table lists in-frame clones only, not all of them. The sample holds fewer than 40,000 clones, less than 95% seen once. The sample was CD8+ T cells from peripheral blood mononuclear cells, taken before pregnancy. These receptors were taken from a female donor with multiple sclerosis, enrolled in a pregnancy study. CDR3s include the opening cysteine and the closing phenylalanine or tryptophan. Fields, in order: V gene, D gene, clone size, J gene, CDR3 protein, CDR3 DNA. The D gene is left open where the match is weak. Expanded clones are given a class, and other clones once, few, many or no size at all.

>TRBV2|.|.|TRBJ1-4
CASSLDPDKGEKLFF
TGTGCCAGCAGTTTGGACCCCGATAAGGGGGAAAAACTGTTTTTT
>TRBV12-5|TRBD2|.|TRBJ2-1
CASGSLFLTSASYNEQFF
TGTGCTAGTGGTTCCCTATTCTTGACTAGCGCCTCCTACAATGAGCAGTTCTTC
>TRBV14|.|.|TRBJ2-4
CASSQDFRGAKNIQYF
TGTGCCAGCAGCCAAGATTTTAGGGGGGCCAAAAACATTCAGTACTTC
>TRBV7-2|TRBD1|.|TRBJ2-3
CASSLQGAHSPITDTQYF
TGTGCCAGCAGCTTACAGGGGGCGCATTCCCCAATCACAGATACGCAGTATTTT
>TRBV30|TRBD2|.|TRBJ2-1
CAWSVLTGGRDEQFF
TGTGCCTGGAGTGTACTAACGGGAGGGAGGGATGAGCAGTTCTTC
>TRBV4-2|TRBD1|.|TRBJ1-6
CASSQDVAGGSSPLHF
TGTGCCAGCAGCCAAGATGTCGCAGGGGGCAGTTCACCCCTCCACTTT
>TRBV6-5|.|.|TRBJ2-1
CASSISISPDNEQFF
TGTGCCAGCAGTATCAGTATTTCCCCCGACAATGAGCAGTTCTTC
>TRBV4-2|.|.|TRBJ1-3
CASSQVSSGNTIYF
TGTGCCAGCAGCCAAGTGAGCTCTGGAAACACCATATATTTT
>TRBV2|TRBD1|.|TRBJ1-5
CASRETGGEQPQHF
TGTGCCAGCAGAGAGACAGGGGGCGAACAGCCCCAGCATTTT
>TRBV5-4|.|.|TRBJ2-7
CASSPYWGANEQYF
TGTGCCAGCAGCCCTTACTGGGGAGCGAACGAGCAGTACTTC
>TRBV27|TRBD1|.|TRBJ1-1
CASRIQGANTEAFF
TGTGCCAGCAGAATCCAGGGGGCGAACACTGAAGCTTTCTTT
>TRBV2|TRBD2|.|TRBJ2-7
CASTRKAELAGDLYEQYF
TGTGCCAGCACCCGAAAGGCGGAACTAGCGGGAGACCTCTACGAGCAGTACTTC
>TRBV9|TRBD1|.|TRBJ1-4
CASSVGQGPLLNEKLFF
TGTGCCAGCAGCGTTGGACAGGGGCCCCTCTTAAATGAAAAACTGTTTTTT
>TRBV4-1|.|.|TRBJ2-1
CASSQVLQLGDNEQFF
TGCGCCAGCAGCCAAGTGTTACAATTGGGAGACAATGAGCAGTTCTTC
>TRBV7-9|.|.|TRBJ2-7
CASSKIRDTDYEQYF
TGTGCCAGCAGCAAGATCCGGGACACGGACTACGAGCAGTACTTC
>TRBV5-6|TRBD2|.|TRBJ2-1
CASSLAFGTSGSYNEQFF
TGTGCCAGCAGCTTGGCCTTCGGGACTAGCGGATCCTACAATGAGCAGTTCTTC
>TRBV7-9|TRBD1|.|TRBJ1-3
CASSSGQGASASSGNTIYF
TGTGCCAGCAGCTCAGGACAGGGGGCGAGTGCAAGCTCTGGAAACACCATATATTTT
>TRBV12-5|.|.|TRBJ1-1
CASGFRTEAFF
TGTGCTAGTGGTTTTAGAACTGAAGCTTTCTTT
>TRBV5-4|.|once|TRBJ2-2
CASSLWQGSGELFF
TGTGCCAGCAGCTTGTGGCAGGGGAGCGGGGAGCTGTTTTTT
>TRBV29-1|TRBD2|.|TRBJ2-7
CSVPRTSGIEEQYF
TGCAGCGTCCCCAGGACTAGCGGGATCGAGGAGCAGTACTTC
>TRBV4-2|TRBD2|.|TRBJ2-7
CASSHPGTSGRSSYEQYF
TGTGCCAGCAGCCATCCCGGGACTAGCGGTAGGAGCTCCTACGAGCAGTACTTC
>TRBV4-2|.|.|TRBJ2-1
CASSQDQSGPTGNEQFF
TGTGCCAGCAGCCAAGATCAGTCGGGCCCCACGGGGAATGAGCAGTTCTTC
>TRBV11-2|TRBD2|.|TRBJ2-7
CASSLSGRDGWEQYF
TGTGCCAGCAGCCTCAGCGGGAGAGACGGCTGGGAGCAGTACTTC
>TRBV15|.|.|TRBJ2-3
CATSRVGFSISTDTQYF
TGTGCCACCAGCAGAGTGGGCTTTTCCATTAGCACAGATACGCAGTATTTT
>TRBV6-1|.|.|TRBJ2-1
CASSEFAENNEQFF
TGTGCCAGCAGTGAATTCGCAGAAAACAATGAGCAGTTCTTC
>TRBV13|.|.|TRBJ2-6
CASSPLLRVTGANVLTF
TGTGCCAGCAGCCCACTCCTCAGGGTTACTGGGGCCAACGTCCTGACTTTC
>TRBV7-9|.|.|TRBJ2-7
CASSSLEYEQYF
TGTGCCAGCAGCTCTCTGGAGTACGAGCAGTACTTC
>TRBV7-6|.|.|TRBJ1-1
CASSFRQGDTEAFF
TGTGCCAGCAGCTTCAGGCAAGGGGACACTGAAGCTTTCTTT
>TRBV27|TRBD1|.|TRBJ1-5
CASSPSRTGGDQPQHF
TGTGCCAGCAGTCCGAGCCGGACAGGGGGCGATCAGCCCCAGCATTTT
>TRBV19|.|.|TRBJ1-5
CASSRAVSSNQPQHF
TGTGCCAGTAGTAGGGCAGTTTCTAGCAATCAGCCCCAGCATTTT
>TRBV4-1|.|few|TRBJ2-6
CASSPQGDGSGANVLTF
TGCGCCAGCAGCCCCCAAGGGGATGGGTCCGGGGCCAACGTCCTGACTTTC
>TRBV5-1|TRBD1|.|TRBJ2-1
CASRPLRDRVDNEQFF
TGCGCCAGCAGACCCTTGAGGGACAGGGTCGACAATGAGCAGTTCTTC
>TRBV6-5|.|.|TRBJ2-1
CASSYSSRAREQFF
TGTGCCAGCAGTTACTCGAGCAGGGCGCGTGAGCAGTTCTTC
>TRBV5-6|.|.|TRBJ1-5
CASSLGQLQPQHF
TGTGCCAGCAGCTTGGGCCAGTTGCAGCCCCAGCATTTT
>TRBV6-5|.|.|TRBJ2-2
CASSTTRTGELFF
TGTGCCAGCAGCACCACTAGAACCGGGGAGCTGTTTTTT
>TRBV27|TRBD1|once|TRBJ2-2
CASSPTGGYTGELFF
TGTGCCAGCAGTCCCACAGGGGGCTACACCGGGGAGCTGTTTTTT
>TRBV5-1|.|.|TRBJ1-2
CASSDGSRVHGYTF
TGCGCCAGCAGCGACGGTTCCCGGGTGCATGGCTACACCTTC
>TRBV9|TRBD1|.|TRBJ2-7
CASSDRGRTSDEQYF
TGTGCCAGCAGCGACAGGGGGCGCACTTCCGACGAGCAGTACTTC
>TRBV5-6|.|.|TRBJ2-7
CASSFPGGTYEQYF
TGTGCCAGCAGCTTTCCGGGGGGCACCTACGAGCAGTACTTC
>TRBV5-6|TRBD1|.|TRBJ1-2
CASSLNIKGGGYTF
TGTGCCAGCAGCTTGAACATAAAAGGGGGCGGCTACACCTTC
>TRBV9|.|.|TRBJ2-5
CASSVDAGRGETQYF
TGTGCCAGCAGCGTAGACGCAGGTCGAGGGGAGACCCAGTACTTC
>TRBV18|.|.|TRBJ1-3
CASSPPGVRSGNTIYF
TGTGCCAGCTCACCTCCCGGGGTCCGCTCTGGAAACACCATATATTTT
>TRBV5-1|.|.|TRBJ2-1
CASSLNQALAYSYNEQFF
TGCGCCAGCAGCTTGAATCAGGCACTAGCTTACTCCTACAATGAGCAGTTCTTC
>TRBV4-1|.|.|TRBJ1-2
CASSSTDYYGYTF
TGCGCCAGCAGTTCGACGGACTACTATGGCTACACCTTC
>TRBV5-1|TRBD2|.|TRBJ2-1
CASSFLTSDEQFF
TGCGCCAGCAGCTTCCTGACTAGCGATGAGCAGTTCTTC
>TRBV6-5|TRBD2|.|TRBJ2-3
CASGGGIGADTQYF
TGTGCCAGCGGGGGGGGTATTGGCGCAGATACGCAGTATTTT
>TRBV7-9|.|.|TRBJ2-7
CASSPLMGQQYF
TGTGCCAGCAGCCCCCTGATGGGCCAGCAGTACTTC
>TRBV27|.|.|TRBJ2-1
CASSSLSSYNEQFF
TGTGCCAGCAGTTCCCTGAGCTCCTACAATGAGCAGTTCTTC
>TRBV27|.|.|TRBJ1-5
CASSRGSNQPQHF
TGTGCCAGCAGCAGGGGAAGCAATCAGCCCCAGCATTTT
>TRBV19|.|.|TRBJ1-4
CASSTGLTIATNEKLFF
TGTGCCAGTAGTACCGGACTGACGATTGCAACTAATGAAAAACTGTTTTTT
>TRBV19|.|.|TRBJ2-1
CASSRFRAGLTQGEQFF
TGTGCCAGTAGTCGGTTTCGAGCGGGCCTCACCCAGGGCGAGCAGTTCTTC
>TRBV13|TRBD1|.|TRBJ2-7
CASSLEGTGYEQYF
TGTGCCAGCAGCTTAGAAGGGACAGGCTACGAGCAGTACTTC
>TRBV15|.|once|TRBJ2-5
CATSRDGSENQETQYF
TGTGCCACCAGCAGAGATGGGAGCGAGAACCAAGAGACCCAGTACTTC
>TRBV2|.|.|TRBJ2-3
CASDPAQGLDTQYF
TGTGCCAGCGATCCCGCCCAGGGCTTAGATACGCAGTATTTT
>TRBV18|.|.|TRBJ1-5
CASSPPTEDNQPQHF
TGTGCCAGCTCACCTCCGACAGAAGACAATCAGCCCCAGCATTTT